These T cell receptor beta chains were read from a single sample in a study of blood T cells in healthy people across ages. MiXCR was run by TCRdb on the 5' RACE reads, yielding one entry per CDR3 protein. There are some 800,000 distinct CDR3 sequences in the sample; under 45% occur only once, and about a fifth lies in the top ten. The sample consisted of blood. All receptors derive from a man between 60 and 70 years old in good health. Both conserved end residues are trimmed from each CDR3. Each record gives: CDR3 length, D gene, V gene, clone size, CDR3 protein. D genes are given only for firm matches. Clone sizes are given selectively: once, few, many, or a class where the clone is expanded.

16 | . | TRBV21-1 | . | ASSKAQQSGRIPYEQY
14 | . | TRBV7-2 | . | ASSWVHSSGNEKLF
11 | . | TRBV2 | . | ASSEESDNEQF
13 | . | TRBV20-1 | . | SARDTGRGNQSQH
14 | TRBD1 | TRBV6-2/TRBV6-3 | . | ASRRPGQGENQPQH
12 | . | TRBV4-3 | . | ASSQQGTSYEQY
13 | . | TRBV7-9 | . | ASSQDITTDQPQH
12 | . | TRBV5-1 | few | ASSLGAGLYGYT
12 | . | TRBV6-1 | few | ASSERGIPDTQY
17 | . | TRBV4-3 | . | ASSQAVGVATSSYNEQF
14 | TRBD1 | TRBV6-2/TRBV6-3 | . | ASRLGQGGRAETQY
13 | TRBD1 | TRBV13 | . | ASSVTGDVQDTQY
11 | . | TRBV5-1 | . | ASSTGTGNIQY
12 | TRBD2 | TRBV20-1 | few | SARGGDSYNEQY
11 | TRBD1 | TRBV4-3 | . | ASSQEQGFEQY
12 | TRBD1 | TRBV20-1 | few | SAKSGTGGFEQY
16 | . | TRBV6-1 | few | ASSASPGLALGRYEQY
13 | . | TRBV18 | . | ASSPPFGTRTEAF
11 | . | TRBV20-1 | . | SSAGHSPYEQY
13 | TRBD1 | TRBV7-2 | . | ASSSSGTEGYEQY
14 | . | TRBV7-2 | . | ASSRISALAKNIQY
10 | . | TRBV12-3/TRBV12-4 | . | ASSLGAFFRF
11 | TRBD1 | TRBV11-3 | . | ASTGQYQETQY
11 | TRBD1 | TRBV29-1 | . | SASGQTNEKLF
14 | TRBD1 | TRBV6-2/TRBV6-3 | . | ASSYGLDRGIETQY
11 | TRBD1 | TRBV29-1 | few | SVAGTENTEAF
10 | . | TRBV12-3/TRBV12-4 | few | ASSLPWGGYT
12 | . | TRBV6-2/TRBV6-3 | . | ASSNAGTSYEQY
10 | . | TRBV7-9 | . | ASSFTGNGYT
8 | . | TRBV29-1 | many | SVDDRAYT
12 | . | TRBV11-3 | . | ASSSRGPSYEQY
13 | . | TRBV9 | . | ASSVGVDNSYEQY
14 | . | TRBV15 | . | ATSTEAVGTHNEQF
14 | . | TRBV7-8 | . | ASSLWLDSYNSPLH
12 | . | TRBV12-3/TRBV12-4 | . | ASVDTSSYNEQF
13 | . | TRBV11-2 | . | ASSRGRADQETQY
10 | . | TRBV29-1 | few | SVVRDNAEAF
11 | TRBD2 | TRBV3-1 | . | ASNPGGAETQY
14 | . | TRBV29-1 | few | SATKRGGNSYNEQF
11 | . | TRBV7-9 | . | ASSRTGVLEAF
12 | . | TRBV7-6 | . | ASSLLGVKETQY
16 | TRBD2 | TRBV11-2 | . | ASSNPKRGLEKYNEQF
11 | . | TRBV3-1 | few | ASSYKRNTEAF
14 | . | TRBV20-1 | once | SAPLGDAGLSYEQY
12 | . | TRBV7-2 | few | ASRSTHATDTQY
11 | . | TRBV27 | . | ASSVLPGNEQF
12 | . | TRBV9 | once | ASSATVETYEQY
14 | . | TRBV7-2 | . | ASSSNLLGQGETQY
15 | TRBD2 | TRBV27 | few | ASRPLAGGQDKNIQY
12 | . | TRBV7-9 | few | ASSDGASSYEQY
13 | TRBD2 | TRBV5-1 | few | ASSSLAGGTYEQY
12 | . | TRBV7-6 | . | ASSPATDQETQY
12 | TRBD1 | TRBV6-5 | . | ASSIAGTGIEAF
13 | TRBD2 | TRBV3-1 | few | ASSQDRLADNEQF